The table lists the clone carrying this T cell receptor (beta chain) with a count of one. Its target is unknown. The data were taken from a study of blood T cells in healthy people across ages. Germline V gene sequence: CDR1 MNHEY, CDR2 SMNVEV (reference sequence). The CDR3 has 18 residues. V lost 2 bases, J lost 2 bases, and 12 bases stayed unmatched. The use of a sample-barcoded 5' primer and a J-beta primer mix characterized a second PCR of 7 to 11 cycles. One entry per CDR3 protein results from TCRdb running MiXCR on the 5' RACE reads. The repertoire has approximately 940,000 distinct CDR3 sequences, 40% to 60% of them found once; the top ten carry 13%. Study observations and caveats: CMV status of donors was not determined, possibly confounding expanded clonotype changes. Donors of long life had a larger count of naive CD4+ cells and greater diversity than aged donors.

It was roughly 10 milliliters of peripheral blood that were drawn from each donor. V usage is TRBV27 and J usage is TRBJ2-1, with 7 nucleotides matching TRBD2. The clonotype originates from a man younger than 40 in good health. The sequencing sample was made of blood. This chain's CDR3 is CASSLRAPSGGAYNEQFF. CDR3 sequence (DNA): TGTGCCAGCAGTTTAAGGGCTCCTAGCGGAGGGGCCTACAATGAGCAGTTCTTC.